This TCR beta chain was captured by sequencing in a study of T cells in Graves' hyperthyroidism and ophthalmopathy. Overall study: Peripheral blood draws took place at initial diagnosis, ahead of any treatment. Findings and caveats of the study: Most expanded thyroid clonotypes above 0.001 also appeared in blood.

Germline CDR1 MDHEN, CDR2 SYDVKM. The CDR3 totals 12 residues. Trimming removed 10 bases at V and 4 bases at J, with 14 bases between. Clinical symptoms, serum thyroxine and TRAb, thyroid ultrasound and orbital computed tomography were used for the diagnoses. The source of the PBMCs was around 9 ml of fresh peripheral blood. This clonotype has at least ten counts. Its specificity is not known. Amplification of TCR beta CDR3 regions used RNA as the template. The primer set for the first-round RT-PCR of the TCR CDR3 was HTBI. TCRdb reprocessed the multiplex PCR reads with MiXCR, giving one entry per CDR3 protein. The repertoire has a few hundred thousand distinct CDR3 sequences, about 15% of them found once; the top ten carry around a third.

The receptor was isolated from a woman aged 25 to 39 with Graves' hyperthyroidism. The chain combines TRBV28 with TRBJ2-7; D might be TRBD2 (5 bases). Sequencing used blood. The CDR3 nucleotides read TGTGCCAACCCAATAGCGTGGTACGAGCAGTACTTC. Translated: CANPIAWYEQYF.